The 30 T cell receptor beta chains given below trace back to one sample, sequenced in a study of cytomegalovirus exposure and HLA in healthy donors. The PCR ran on 60 Vbeta and 13 Jbeta primers. Libraries were prepared by immunoSEQ multiplex PCR; TCRdb keeps only in-frame clonotypes and omits some of them. Of about 150,000 clones in the sample, 55% to 80% were seen once. The sequenced material came from PBMCs. Every receptor here comes from a woman aged 55-69 years in good health and CMV-seropositive.

This chain links TRBV28 with TRBJ1-5; D is uncertain. V dropped 7 bases and J dropped 7 bases, with 17 bases sitting between them. The CDR3 contains 14 residues. Germline V gene data show CDR1 as MDHEN and CDR2 as SYDVKM. The CDR3 DNA follows: TGTGCCAGCACCCACCGCCGGGATGGACAGCCCCAGCATTTT. Its translation is CASTHRRDGQPQHF.

This clone came up a few times. This chain joins TRBV30 and TRBJ2-1; no reliable D call. Per germline, CDR1 GTSNPN and CDR2 SVGIG (reference sequence). Trimming stripped 5 bases from V and 5 bases from J, with 19 bases between. This CDR3 is built from 15 residues. This CDR3 reads CAWGPGSNVNNEQFF. The CDR3 DNA follows: TGTGCCTGGGGCCCAGGCAGTAATGTGAACAATGAGCAGTTCTTC. The whole variable domain, filled in from reference TRBV30 and TRBJ2-1, reads SQTIHQWPATLVQPVGSPLSLECTVEGTSNPNLYWYRQAAGRGLQLLFYSVGIGQISSEVPQNLSASRPQDRQFILSSKKLLLSDSGFYLCAWGPGSNVNNEQFFGPGTRLTVL.

This clone was seen more than once but under ten times. This chain joins TRBV5-1 and TRBJ2-5; TRBD2 matches 11 bases. CDR3 length: 14 residues. V lost 5 bases, J lost 4 bases, and 4 bases stayed unmatched. The V gene's germline CDR1 is SGHRS and CDR2 YFSETQ. CDR3 in amino acids: CASRSSGRLETQYF. The CDR3, as DNA: TGCGCCAGCAGGTCTAGCGGGAGGCTAGAGACCCAGTACTTC.

The gene calls are TRBV15 and TRBJ2-3, with a tentative D call TRBD2 (6 bases). Trimming took 5 bases from V and 0 from J, leaving 9 bases between them. Looked up from germline, CDR1 is LNHNV and CDR2 is YYDKDF (reference sequence). The CDR3 sequence is 14 residues long. The CDR3 DNA reads as TGTGCCACCAGCCCTAGCGTTAGCACAGATACGCAGTATTTT. Its translation: CATSPSVSTDTQYF.

The chain links TRBV5-5 to TRBJ1-5; maybe TRBD1 (5 bases). The CDR3 sequence is 15 residues long. Trimming took off 4 bases at V and 8 bases at J, with 19 bases between the two ends. The germline V gene encodes CDR1 SGHKS and CDR2 YYEKEE (reference sequence). DNA for the CDR3: TGTGCCAGCAGCCTGGGGGGGGTGGGTTTGGAGCCCCAGCATTTT. This sequence encodes CASSLGGVGLEPQHF.

The chain carries TRBV4-1 and TRBJ2-7; D remains unclear. The CDR3 covers 13 residues. Trimming removed 3 bases from V and 3 bases from J, with 9 bases in between. Germline V lookup: CDR1 MGHRA, CDR2 YSYEKL. The chain's CDR3 is CASSQFSRYEQYF. The DNA for the CDR3 is TGCGCCAGCAGCCAGTTTAGCCGCTACGAGCAGTACTTC.

The rearrangement joins TRBV28 to TRBJ2-3, with D perhaps matching TRBD1 (6 bases). Germline V gene sequence: CDR1 MDHEN, CDR2 SYDVKM. Trimming shortened V by 7 bases and J by 3 bases, and 20 bases separated the two germline ends. CDR3 size: 16 residues. The CDR3 DNA follows: TGTGCCAGCACTGCCCCGCCAGGGGTGGCGACAGATACGCAGTATTTT. It translates to CASTAPPGVATDTQYF.

Comments on this clone: Compared with germline, one end of the junction differs, possibly owing to a read error. The chain has TRBV11-2 and TRBJ2-2, with 9 bases aligning to TRBD1. CDR3 length equals 16 residues. Germline loops: CDR1 SGHAT, CDR2 FQNNGV. CDR3 DNA: TGTGCCAGCACCTTATGGGGACAGGGAAACACCGGGGAGCTGTTTTTT. It is translated as CASTLWGQGNTGELFF.

The chain has TRBV4-1 and TRBJ1-1; D may be TRBD1 (6 bases). Trimming took off 6 bases at V and 0 bases at J, with 17 bases between the two ends. This CDR3 has 16 residues. Germline loops: CDR1 MGHRA, CDR2 YSYEKL. This chain's CDR3 is CASRPPPGHLNTEAFF. The CDR3, as DNA: TGCGCCAGCAGACCACCTCCGGGACACCTGAACACTGAAGCTTTCTTT.

The chain has TRBV27 and TRBJ1-1; maybe TRBD1 (6 bases). CDR3 length equals 13 residues. The V gene lost 4 bases and the J gene lost 9 bases, with 15 bases spanning the gap. CDR1 is MNHEY and CDR2 is SMNVEV in the germline V gene (reference sequence). The CDR3: CASSYNRESKAFF. CDR3 nucleotides: TGTGCCAGCAGTTATAACAGGGAATCAAAAGCTTTCTTT.

This CDR3 reads CSVEVGGVGYGYTF. For the CDR3, the DNA is TGCAGCGTTGAAGTAGGGGGCGTAGGTTATGGCTACACCTTC. The chain joins TRBV29-1 to TRBJ1-2; 7 bases match TRBD1. Germline assignment: CDR1 SQVTM and CDR2 ANQGSEA. The CDR3 runs to 14 residues. The J segment lost 5 bases and the V segment lost 1 base, leaving 7 bases of the junction unmatched. Drawing the rest from reference TRBV29-1 and TRBJ1-2, the complete variable domain is SAVISQKPSRDICQRGTSLTIQCQVDSQVTMMFWYRQQPGQSLTLIATANQGSEATYESGFVIDKFPISRPNLTFSTLTVSNMSPEDSSIYLCSVEVGGVGYGYTFGSGTRLTVV.

This chain's CDR3 is CASTRATPMNTEAFF. DNA for the CDR3: TGTGCCAGCACCAGGGCCACCCCCATGAACACTGAAGCTTTCTTT. The gene calls are TRBV28 and TRBJ1-1, with D tentatively TRBD1 (5 bases). Per the germline V gene, CDR1 is MDHEN and CDR2 is SYDVKM. Trimming took 7 bases from V and 0 from J, leaving 15 bases between them. This CDR3 is 15 amino acids long.

The rearrangement joins TRBV5-1 to TRBJ2-1; D possibly corresponds to TRBD1 (5 bases). Trimming removed 2 bases at V and 7 bases at J, with 19 bases between. Germline-derived CDR1 and CDR2 are SGHRS and YFSETQ. CDR3 length: 16 residues. This CDR3 is CASSFPGHQKLNEQFF. The CDR3 DNA is TGCGCCAGCAGCTTCCCCGGACACCAGAAATTAAATGAGCAGTTCTTC.

The chain combines TRBV15 with TRBJ2-7; no clear D. This CDR3 has 11 amino acids. Trimming took 5 bases from V and 6 from J, leaving 8 bases between them. Germline CDR1 and CDR2: LNHNV and YYDKDF (reference sequence). CDR3 DNA: TGTGCCACCAGCGTAGACTCCGAGCAGTACTTC. It specifies CATSVDSEQYF.

The rearrangement joins TRBV9 to TRBJ2-5, with TRBD2 identical over 12 bases. Germline V gives CDR1 SGDLS, CDR2 YYNGEE. Unmatched junction bases numbered 9, after V lost 0 bases and J lost 3 bases. There are 18 residues in the CDR3. The CDR3: CASSVGLWLAGGEETQYF. The CDR3 nucleotides are TGTGCCAGCAGCGTAGGGCTTTGGCTAGCGGGAGGGGAAGAGACCCAGTACTTC. Full variable domain (outside the CDR3, taken from reference TRBV9 and TRBJ2-5): DSGVTQTPKHLITATGQRVTLRCSPRSGDLSVYWYQQSLDQGLQFLIQYYNGEERAKGNILERFSAQQFPDLHSELNLSSLELGDSALYFCASSVGLWLAGGEETQYFGPGTRLLVL.

The V gene is TRBV9, the J gene TRBJ2-7, with 8 bases fitting TRBD2. CDR3 size: 14 residues. With 3 bases clipped from V and 5 bases from J, the junction kept 7 bases outside the gene matches. Germline V gene lookup returns CDR1 SGDLS and CDR2 YYNGEE. The CDR3 loop reads CASSAGTRTHEQYF. Here the CDR3 DNA reads TGTGCCAGCAGCGCCGGGACTAGAACCCACGAGCAGTACTTC.

This rearrangement joins TRBV15 to TRBJ2-7; D not resolved. The CDR3 has 13 residues. CDR1 is LNHNV, CDR2 YYDKDF, per germline (reference sequence). The V and J ends lost 0 bases and 2 bases respectively, with 5 bases between them. CDR3 sequence: CATSRDSTYEQYF. The CDR3 DNA reads TGTGCCACCAGCAGAGATAGCACCTACGAGCAGTACTTC.

The chain recombines TRBV27 with TRBJ2-3; TRBD1 is a possible D gene (5 bases). Germline V lookup: CDR1 MNHEY, CDR2 SMNVEV (reference sequence). The CDR3 sequence is 13 residues long. The V end lost 3 bases, the J end lost 6 bases, and 10 bases lay between the germline ends. The CDR3 region has the DNA TGTGCCAGCAGTTTGGGGCTTTGGGATACGCAGTATTTT. This encodes CASSLGLWDTQYF.

The genes are TRBV18 and TRBJ2-1; TRBD1 might be the D (6 bases). V lost 6 bases to trimming and J lost 6 bases, with 9 bases between them. CDR3 length: 12 residues. CDR1 and CDR2 (germline): KGHSH, LQKENI. CDR3 coding DNA: TGTGCCAGCTCGCCGGACAGCAATGAGCAGTTCTTC. Translated, it gives CASSPDSNEQFF.

The J gene is TRBJ2-3, the V gene TRBV4-2; 12 nucleotides align to TRBD2. This CDR3 is 18 amino acids long. V lost 2 bases, J lost 2 bases, and 8 bases stayed unmatched. Germline V gives CDR1 LGHNA, CDR2 YNFKEQ. CDR3 bases: TGTGCCAGCAGCCAAAGCGAGCTAGCGGGAGGGATCACAGATACGCAGTATTTT. It is translated as CASSQSELAGGITDTQYF.

This clone was found a few times. V gene TRBV7-8 combines with J gene TRBJ2-5, with 7 positions matching TRBD1. The CDR3 runs 14 residues. V shed 1 base and J 5 bases; nucleotides not matched to a gene: 4. Germline V gene lookup returns CDR1 SGHVS and CDR2 FQNEAQ. The CDR3 nucleotides are TGTGCCAGCAGCTTAGGACAGGGCTGGGAGACCCAGTACTTC. It codes for CASSLGQGWETQYF.

This clone was seen a few times. This chain uses TRBV5-6 with TRBJ2-2; TRBD2 agrees at 8 bases. V was pared by 0 bases and J by 4 bases, with 5 bases of the junction left unmatched. The CDR3 length is 16 residues. Germline V gene sequence: CDR1 SGHDT, CDR2 YYEEEE. In DNA form, the CDR3 reads TGTGCCAGCAGCTTGGGGGGGCTAGCGGGCACCGGGGAGCTGTTTTTT. Amino acid sequence: CASSLGGLAGTGELFF. The whole variable domain, filled in from reference TRBV5-6 and TRBJ2-2, reads DAGVTQSPTHLIKTRGQQVTLRCSPKSGHDTVSWYQQALGQGPQFIFQYYEEEERQRGNFPDRFSGHQFPNYSSELNVNALLLGDSALYLCASSLGGLAGTGELFFGEGSRLTVL.

V and J are TRBV9 and TRBJ2-1, with 10 bases aligning to TRBD1. The CDR3 covers 15 residues. J gave up 5 bases and V 0 bases, and 2 bases lay outside the gene matches. Germline assignment: CDR1 SGDLS and CDR2 YYNGEE. CDR3 region: CASSVEGTGDNEQFF. In nucleotides, the CDR3 is TGTGCCAGCAGCGTAGAAGGGACAGGGGACAATGAGCAGTTCTTC.

This sequence joins TRBV15 and TRBJ2-2; the D gene is possibly TRBD2 (7 bases). The germline V gene has CDR1 LNHNV and CDR2 YYDKDF (reference sequence). Trimming took off 1 base at V and 9 bases at J, with 12 bases between the two ends. The CDR3 is 14 residues long. The CDR3 protein is CATSRAGGRRELFF. In nucleotides, the CDR3 is TGTGCCACCAGCAGAGCCGGGGGGCGTAGGGAGCTGTTTTTT. The full variable domain, completed using reference TRBV15 and TRBJ2-2, is DAMVIQNPRYQVTQFGKPVTLSCSQTLNHNVMYWYQQKSSQAPKLLFHYYDKDFNNEADTPDNFQSRRPNTSFCFLDIRSPGLGDTAMYLCATSRAGGRRELFFGEGSRLTVL.

This clone was seen only once. This sequence joins TRBV5-4 and TRBJ2-3; weak D call: TRBD2 (6 bases). CDR1 and CDR2 from the germline V gene are SGHNT and YYREEE (reference sequence). With 4 bases removed from V and 0 bases from J, the gap between germline ends came to 15 bases. The CDR3 spans 16 residues. Here the CDR3 DNA reads TGTGCCAGCAGCCCCTGGGGGGACGTTAGCACAGATACGCAGTATTTT. Its translation: CASSPWGDVSTDTQYF.

This chain links TRBV29-1 with TRBJ2-1; possible D gene TRBD1, 5 bases. CDR1 and CDR2 (germline): SQVTM, ANQGSEA. V lost 7 bases and J lost 6, with 13 bases in between. The CDR3 is 12 amino acids. The CDR3 bases are TGCAGCGCTAGAAGACAGACCAATGAGCAGTTCTTC. This sequence encodes CSARRQTNEQFF.

V gene TRBV29-1 combines with J gene TRBJ2-2, with 10 bases identical to TRBD2. Germline trimming cut 6 bases from V and 4 bases from J; bases unmatched to any gene: 5. This CDR3 comprises 14 residues. Looked up from germline, CDR1 is SQVTM and CDR2 is ANQGSEA. The CDR3 is CSVLAGGLTGELFF. CDR3 DNA sequence: TGCAGCGTGTTAGCGGGAGGTCTCACCGGGGAGCTGTTTTTT.

This clone was recorded once. The chain recombines TRBV6-5 with TRBJ2-1; D is ambiguous. Trimming left V 6 bases short and J 8 bases short, with 11 bases between. Germline V gives CDR1 MNHEY, CDR2 SVGAGI. The CDR3 has 12 amino acids. Written as DNA, the CDR3 is TGTGCCAGCAGCACAGAGACGGATGAGCAGTTCTTC. Translated, it gives CASSTETDEQFF.

The chain links TRBV4-3 to TRBJ2-6, with TRBD1 matching over 7 bases. Trimming cost V 9 bases and J 4 bases; bases outside gene matches: 15. The CDR3 is 17 amino acids. Per the germline V gene, CDR1 is LGHNA and CDR2 is YSLEER. The CDR3 region has the DNA TGCGCCAGTAGTCTGCGGACAGGCCCATGGGGGGCCAACGTCCTGACTTTC. It translates to CASSLRTGPWGANVLTF.

The chain is built from TRBV10-3 and TRBJ2-7; 8 bases map to TRBD2. This CDR3 has 13 amino acids. Trimming cost V 8 bases and J 0 bases; bases outside gene matches: 3. CDR1 is ENHRY, CDR2 SYGVKD, per germline. The CDR3 region is CAIGSGISYEQYF. CDR3 DNA sequence: TGTGCCATCGGTAGCGGGATCTCCTACGAGCAGTACTTC.